The next 30 T cell receptor beta chains were all read from a single sample in a study of CD8 T cells in ankylosing spondylitis. MiXCR, applied by TCRdb to the 5' RACE reads, yields one record per CDR3 protein. The profile shows 250,000 or so distinct CDR3 sequences, about 10% of them singletons. The specimen was blood, either unsorted or a sorted T cell fraction (not recorded which). All receptors derive from a male donor with ankylosing spondylitis or in good health (not recorded which).

This clonotype was seen ten or more times. The chain uses TRBV5-1 and TRBJ2-3; D is unclear. In germline, CDR1 is SGHRS, CDR2 YFSETQ. Trimming cost V 5 bases and J 2 bases, with 12 bases left between them. The CDR3 is 14 amino acids. The CDR3 coding sequence is TGCGCCAGCAGTAGGCAGGCCTCCACAGATACGCAGTATTTT. Translation: CASSRQASTDTQYF.

This clonotype was counted ten times or more. The genes are TRBV5-6 and TRBJ2-5; 13 positions match TRBD2. The V gene end was trimmed by 6 bases and the J gene end by 4 bases; junction bases not matched to a gene: 15. CDR3 length: 18 residues. Per germline, CDR1 SGHDT and CDR2 YYEEEE. The chain's CDR3 is CASNQLAGGPLTGETQYF. In DNA, the CDR3 is TGTGCCAGCAACCAACTAGCGGGGGGGCCTCTCACTGGAGAGACCCAGTACTTC. Together with reference TRBV5-6 and TRBJ2-5, the CDR3 gives the full variable domain: DAGVTQSPTHLIKTRGQQVTLRCSPKSGHDTVSWYQQALGQGPQFIFQYYEEEERQRGNFPDRFSGHQFPNYSSELNVNALLLGDSALYLCASNQLAGGPLTGETQYFGPGTRLLVL.

This clonotype occurred many times. The chain joins TRBV5-1 to TRBJ1-1; possible D gene TRBD1, 5 bases. Germline values: CDR1 SGHRS, CDR2 YFSETQ. V lost 1 base, J lost 4 bases, and 14 bases lay in between. CDR3 length: 15 amino acids. The CDR3 nucleotides read TGCGCCAGCAGCTTGACCCAGGGCTTGGGCACTGAAGCTTTCTTT. Protein product: CASSLTQGLGTEAFF.

This clonotype was observed many times. The J gene is TRBJ2-1, the V gene TRBV29-1; D remains unclear. This CDR3 spans 11 amino acids. V gave up 6 bases and J gave up 2 bases, with 5 bases separating them. In germline, CDR1 is SQVTM, CDR2 ANQGSEA. The CDR3 DNA reads TGCAGCGTGGACCCCTACAATGAGCAGTTCTTC. Its translation is CSVDPYNEQFF.

This chain links TRBV3-1 with TRBJ1-1, with a weak D call TRBD1 (6 bases). Trimming removed 4 bases from V and 4 bases from J, with 13 bases in between. The CDR3 spans 14 residues. CDR1 is LGHDT and CDR2 is YNNKEL in the germline V gene (reference sequence). DNA for the CDR3: TGTGCCAGCAGCCCCGTGACAGGAGGCACTGAAGCTTTCTTT. Its protein is CASSPVTGGTEAFF.

In its sample, this clonotype was seen a few times. V gene TRBV5-1 combines with J gene TRBJ2-5; 8 bases line up with TRBD1. Germline V lookup: CDR1 SGHRS, CDR2 YFSETQ. With 4 bases clipped from V and 3 bases from J, the junction kept 8 bases outside the gene matches. The CDR3 runs 15 residues. DNA of the CDR3: TGCGCCAGCAGCATACAGGGGGGAGCTAAAGAGACCCAGTACTTC. Amino acid sequence: CASSIQGGAKETQYF.

This clonotype was seen many times. The gene calls are TRBV24-1 and TRBJ2-1, with 7 bases aligning to TRBD2. J was trimmed by 6 bases and V by 1 base; bases with no gene match: 8. The length of the CDR3 is 16 residues. The V gene's germline CDR1 is KGHDR and CDR2 SFDVKD. The CDR3 spells CATSDLNRWGGNEQFF. The DNA for the CDR3 is TGTGCCACCAGTGATTTAAACCGCTGGGGGGGCAATGAGCAGTTCTTC.

The chain links TRBV7-9 to TRBJ1-1; TRBD1 matches 7 bases. Germline V gives CDR1 SEHNR, CDR2 FQNEAQ (reference sequence). This CDR3 has 14 amino acids. The V and J ends lost 5 bases and 4 bases, in that order; junction bases with no gene match: 7. CDR3 amino acids: CASSDTGTVTEAFF. The CDR3 DNA reads TGTGCCAGCAGCGACACCGGGACAGTCACTGAAGCTTTCTTT. Full variable domain (rest looked up from reference TRBV7-9 and TRBJ1-1): DTGVSQNPRHKITKRGQNVTFRCDPISEHNRLYWYRQTLGQGPEFLTYFQNEAQLEKSRLLSDRFSAERPKGSFSTLEIQRTEQGDSAMYLCASSDTGTVTEAFFGQGTRLTVV.

This clonotype was counted at least ten times. The chain is built from TRBV5-1 and TRBJ1-1; D perhaps matches TRBD1 (6 bases). The V and J ends lost 2 bases and 4 bases respectively, with 12 bases between them. Germline V CDR1 and CDR2: SGHRS, YFSETQ. The CDR3 spans 14 residues. CDR3 nucleotides: TGCGCCAGCAGCTTTTCAGGGGCTTTCACTGAAGCTTTCTTT. As protein: CASSFSGAFTEAFF.

There are many counts of this clonotype. The chain combines TRBV15 with TRBJ2-6; perhaps D is TRBD1 or TRBD2 (5 bases each). Germline V gene lookup returns CDR1 LNHNV and CDR2 YYDKDF (reference sequence). The CDR3 totals 18 residues. Trimming stripped 7 bases from V and 0 bases from J, with 19 bases between. CDR3 residues: CATTAMGEPYSGANVLTF. The CDR3 coding sequence is TGTGCCACCACGGCTATGGGGGAGCCATACTCTGGGGCCAACGTCCTGACTTTC.

In this sample, this clonotype turned up a few times. The genes are TRBV12-3 or TRBV12-4 and TRBJ2-1, with TRBD2 as a possible D gene (5 bases). The CDR3 sequence is 15 residues long. Trimming stripped 4 bases from V and 4 bases from J, with 14 bases between. The CDR3 coding sequence is TGTGCCAGCAGTTCCTTGGTTCGGGGTTACAATGAGCAGTTCTTC. Its protein is CASSSLVRGYNEQFF.

Points on this clonotype: A much larger clone sits a single nucleotide away, making a read error possible. The V call is TRBV20-1, the J call TRBJ1-3; D call uncertain. The CDR3 contains 17 residues. CDR1 is DFQATT, CDR2 SNEGSKA, per germline (reference sequence). CDR3 residues: CCARDLFAVSSGNTIYF. The CDR3 DNA reads TGCTGTGCTAGAGATCTTTTCGCAGTCTCCTCTGGAAACACCATATATTTT.

In its sample, this clonotype was seen many times. The gene calls are TRBV6-5 and TRBJ2-3; 9 bases are shared with TRBD2. Germline CDR1 MNHEY, CDR2 SVGAGI. After removal of 0 bases from V and 2 bases from J, the junction contained 12 bases not matched to a gene. The CDR3 runs 19 residues. This CDR3 reads CASSYSGSGGLRNTDTQYF. DNA for the CDR3: TGTGCCAGCAGTTACTCGGGTAGCGGGGGCTTGAGGAACACAGATACGCAGTATTTT.

This clonotype occurred many times. This chain connects TRBV7-8 to TRBJ2-2; a weak D match, TRBD1 (5 bases). CDR3 length: 17 residues. CDR1 and CDR2 (germline): SGHVS, FQNEAQ. V lost 3 bases and J 9 bases, leaving 23 bases between the germline ends. CDR3 in DNA: TGTGCCAGCAGCTTCTGGGTCGTACAGGTTCCCGGTAGGGAGCTGTTTTTT. Translated: CASSFWVVQVPGRELFF.

Many counts were recorded for this clonotype. This chain links TRBV3-1 with TRBJ1-2; D perhaps matches TRBD1 (5 bases). This CDR3 region has 15 residues. The V and J ends lost 0 bases and 4 bases respectively, with 12 bases between them. The germline V gene has CDR1 LGHDT and CDR2 YNNKEL (reference sequence). The CDR3 bases are TGTGCCAGCAGCCAAGATCAGGGCAGGATCTATGGCTACACCTTC. Protein: CASSQDQGRIYGYTF.

This clonotype appeared many times. The V gene is TRBV29-1, the J gene TRBJ2-7; unclear D gene. Trimming left V 4 bases short and J 2 bases short, with 9 bases between. Germline V gene data show CDR1 as SQVTM and CDR2 as ANQGSEA. The CDR3 loop spans 12 amino acids. As DNA, the CDR3 is TGCAGCGTTGTGGGGTCCACCTACGAGCAGTACTTC. Its protein product is CSVVGSTYEQYF.

Many counts were recorded for this clonotype. The chain employs TRBV12-3 or TRBV12-4 and TRBJ2-1; D uncertain. CDR3 length: 15 residues. V lost 6 bases, J lost 0 bases, and 12 bases lay in between. In DNA, the CDR3 is TGTGCCAGCAGCGCAGCGCCCGTCTCCTACAATGAGCAGTTCTTC. This gives the protein CASSAAPVSYNEQFF.

This clonotype was observed a single time. A much larger clone lies a single base off, so this may be a read error. J is TRBJ2-7 and V is TRBV12-3 or TRBV12-4, with 7 bases matching TRBD1. The CDR3 contains 13 residues. CDR3 sequence (DNA): TGTGCCAGCAGACCTGACAGGGTTTACGGGCAGTACTTC. Amino acid sequence: CASRPDRVYGQYF.

This chain links TRBV5-1 with TRBJ2-7; tentatively, D is TRBD1 or TRBD2 (5 bases each). The germline V gene has CDR1 SGHRS and CDR2 YFSETQ. V dropped 4 bases and J dropped 4 bases, with 18 bases sitting between them. This CDR3 region has 15 residues. The CDR3 bases are TGCGCCAGCAGCACCCCGGGACCCAGTTCTTACGAGCAGTACTTC. Its protein product is CASSTPGPSSYEQYF.

This clonotype was seen more than once but under ten times. V gene TRBV12-3 or TRBV12-4 combines with J gene TRBJ1-2; D possibly corresponds to TRBD1 (6 bases). V lost 5 bases to trimming and J lost 8 bases, with 15 bases between them. This CDR3 has 13 amino acids. CDR3 in amino acids: CASSPTGPGGYTF. CDR3 in DNA: TGTGCCAGCAGTCCTACAGGGCCTGGAGGCTACACCTTC.

This clonotype was detected many times. This sequence joins TRBV3-1 and TRBJ2-5, with D unresolved. Germline V CDR1 and CDR2: LGHDT, YNNKEL (reference sequence). The CDR3 spans 12 residues. The ends were cut back, 0 bases at V and 7 bases at J, with 6 bases in the middle. The chain's CDR3 is CASSQDSRTQYF. In DNA, the CDR3 is TGTGCCAGCAGCCAAGATTCGAGGACCCAGTACTTC.

V gene TRBV3-1 combines with J gene TRBJ2-2, with D tentatively TRBD2 (5 bases). Germline V gene data show CDR1 as LGHDT and CDR2 as YNNKEL (reference sequence). There are 15 residues in the CDR3. Deletions cut 4 bases from V and 4 bases from J, with 13 bases between. The CDR3 DNA sequence: TGTGCCAGCAGCCGAGACACCCGGGGCACCGGGGAGCTGTTTTTT. It translates to CASSRDTRGTGELFF.

This clonotype was detected ten times or more. The V call is TRBV27, the J call TRBJ2-1; TRBD1 matches at 7 bases. Germline assignment: CDR1 MNHEY and CDR2 SMNVEV (reference sequence). V shed 6 bases and J 9 bases; nucleotides not matched to a gene: 5. CDR3 size: 12 residues. CDR3 loop: CASRTGVSEQFF. CDR3 DNA: TGTGCCAGCAGAACAGGGGTTAGTGAGCAGTTCTTC.

This clonotype was found many times. V and J are TRBV20-1 and TRBJ1-5; D is perhaps TRBD1 (5 bases). V was shortened by 3 bases and J by 0 bases, with 9 bases between the two germline ends. Per germline, CDR1 DFQATT and CDR2 SNEGSKA (reference sequence). The CDR3 extends over 14 amino acids. The CDR3 sequence: CSASSGYSNQPQHF. The DNA of the CDR3 is TGCAGTGCTAGTTCAGGGTATAGCAATCAGCCCCAGCATTTT.

This clonotype was detected many times. This chain joins TRBV5-4 and TRBJ2-7; 8 bases agree with TRBD1. V shed 4 bases and J 2 bases; nucleotides not matched to a gene: 11. CDR1 and CDR2 (germline): SGHNT, YYREEE (reference sequence). There are 16 residues in the CDR3. As DNA, the CDR3 is TGTGCCAGCAGCCCAGGGGGCCCAAATCGCCCCTACGAGCAGTACTTC. Amino acids: CASSPGGPNRPYEQYF.

The rearrangement joins TRBV29-1 to TRBJ1-2; TRBD1 aligns across 7 bases. This CDR3 comprises 12 residues. V shed 6 bases and J 2 bases; nucleotides not matched to a gene: 3. Germline V gene lookup returns CDR1 SQVTM and CDR2 ANQGSEA. The CDR3: CSVGQWNYGYTF. CDR3 coding DNA: TGCAGCGTGGGACAGTGGAACTATGGCTACACCTTC.

This clonotype was found many times. The chain joins TRBV20-1 to TRBJ2-7, with TRBD1 identical over 7 bases. Losses at the gene ends were 5 bases for V and 2 bases for J; bases not matched to a gene: 3. Germline V gives CDR1 DFQATT, CDR2 SNEGSKA (reference sequence). This CDR3 has 12 residues. The CDR3 DNA sequence: TGCAGTGCTCACGGACAGGCCTACGAGCAGTACTTC. Translating gives CSAHGQAYEQYF.

This clonotype was recorded many times. The DNA of the CDR3 is TGCAGTGCGTCGGGGGGGACCTACAATGAGCAGTTCTTC. It translates to CSASGGTYNEQFF. This sequence joins TRBV20-1 and TRBJ2-1; 8 bases agree with TRBD2. Unmatched junction bases numbered 3, after V lost 6 bases and J lost 2 bases. The CDR3 is 13 amino acids. Per germline, CDR1 DFQATT and CDR2 SNEGSKA (reference sequence).

The V and J genes are TRBV11-1 and TRBJ2-1, with 7 bases identical to TRBD2. The length of the CDR3 is 15 residues. Germline V CDR1 and CDR2: SGHAT, FQDESV (reference sequence). The V and J ends lost 4 bases and 10 bases, in that order; junction bases with no gene match: 13. This CDR3 is CASSSGTTLPTEQFF. CDR3 DNA sequence: TGTGCCAGCAGCTCCGGGACTACTCTTCCAACCGAGCAGTTCTTC.

Ten or more counts support this clonotype. The V and J genes are TRBV5-5 and TRBJ2-5, with TRBD2 identical over 12 bases. The CDR3 sequence is 16 residues long. The junction had 5 bases not matched to a gene; V was cut back by 4 bases and J by 1 base. CDR1 is SGHKS, CDR2 YYEKEE, per germline (reference sequence). CDR3 in DNA: TGTGCCAGCAGCGAACTAGCGGGGGGTTTCCAAGAGACCCAGTACTTC. Translated: CASSELAGGFQETQYF. Based on the CDR3 plus reference TRBV5-5 and TRBJ2-5, the full variable domain is DAGVTQSPTHLIKTRGQQVTLRCSPISGHKSVSWYQQVLGQGPQFIFQYYEKEERGRGNFPDRFSARQFPNYSSELNVNALLLGDSALYLCASSELAGGFQETQYFGPGTRLLVL.